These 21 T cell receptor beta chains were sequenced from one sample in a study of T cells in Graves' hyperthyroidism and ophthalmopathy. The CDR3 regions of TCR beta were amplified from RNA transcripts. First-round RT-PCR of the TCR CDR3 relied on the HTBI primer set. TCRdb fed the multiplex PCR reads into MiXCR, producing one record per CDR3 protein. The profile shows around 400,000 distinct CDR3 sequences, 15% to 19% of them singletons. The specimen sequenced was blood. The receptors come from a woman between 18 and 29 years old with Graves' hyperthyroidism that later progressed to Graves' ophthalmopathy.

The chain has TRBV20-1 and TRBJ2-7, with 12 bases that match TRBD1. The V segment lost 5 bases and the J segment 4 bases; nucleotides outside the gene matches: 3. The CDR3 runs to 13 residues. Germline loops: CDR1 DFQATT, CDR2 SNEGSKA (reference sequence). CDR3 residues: CSALGQGAYEQYF. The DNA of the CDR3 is TGCAGTGCTCTGGGACAGGGGGCTTACGAGCAGTACTTC.

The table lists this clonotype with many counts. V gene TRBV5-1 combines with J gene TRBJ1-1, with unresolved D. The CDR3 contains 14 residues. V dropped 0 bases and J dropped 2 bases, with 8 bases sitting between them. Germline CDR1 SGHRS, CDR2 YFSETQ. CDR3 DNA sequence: TGCGCCAGCAGCTTGGCACAACCTAACACTGAAGCTTTCTTT. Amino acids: CASSLAQPNTEAFF.

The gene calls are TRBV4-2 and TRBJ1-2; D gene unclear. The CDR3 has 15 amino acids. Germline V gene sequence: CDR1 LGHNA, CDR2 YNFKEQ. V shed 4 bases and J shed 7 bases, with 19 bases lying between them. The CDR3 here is CASSPPVTGGFGYTF. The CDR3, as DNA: TGTGCCAGCAGCCCCCCAGTGACTGGTGGGTTTGGCTACACCTTC.

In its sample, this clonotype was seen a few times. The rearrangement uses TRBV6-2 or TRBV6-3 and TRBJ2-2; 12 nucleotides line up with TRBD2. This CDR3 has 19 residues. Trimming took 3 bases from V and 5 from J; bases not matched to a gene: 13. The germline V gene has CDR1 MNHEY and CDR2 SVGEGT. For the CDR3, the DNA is TGTGCCAGCAGTTATCTCGGACTAGCGGGAATACAGGGGACCGGGGAGCTGTTTTTT. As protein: CASSYLGLAGIQGTGELFF.

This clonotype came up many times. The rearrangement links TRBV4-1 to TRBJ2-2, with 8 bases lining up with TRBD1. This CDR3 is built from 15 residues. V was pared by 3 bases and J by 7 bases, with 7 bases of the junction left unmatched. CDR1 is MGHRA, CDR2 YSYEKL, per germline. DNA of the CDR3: TGCGCCAGCAGCCATCGGGACAGGTTGGACGGGGAGCTGTTTTTT. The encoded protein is CASSHRDRLDGELFF.

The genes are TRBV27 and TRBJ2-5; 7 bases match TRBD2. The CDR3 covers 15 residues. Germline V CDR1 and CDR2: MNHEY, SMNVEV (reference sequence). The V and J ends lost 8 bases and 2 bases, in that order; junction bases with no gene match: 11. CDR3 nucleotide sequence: TGTGCCAGCGGTCGGGTCGGAGCGGGACAAGAGACCCAGTACTTC. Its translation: CASGRVGAGQETQYF.

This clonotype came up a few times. The CDR3: CSARDEGYGYTF. In DNA form, the CDR3 reads TGCAGTGCTAGAGACGAGGGGTATGGCTACACCTTC. The J gene is TRBJ1-2, the V gene TRBV20-1; tentative D call: TRBD1 (5 bases). From germline, CDR1 is DFQATT and CDR2 SNEGSKA (reference sequence). This CDR3 is 12 amino acids long. V was trimmed by 0 bases and J by 5 bases, leaving 7 bases between them.

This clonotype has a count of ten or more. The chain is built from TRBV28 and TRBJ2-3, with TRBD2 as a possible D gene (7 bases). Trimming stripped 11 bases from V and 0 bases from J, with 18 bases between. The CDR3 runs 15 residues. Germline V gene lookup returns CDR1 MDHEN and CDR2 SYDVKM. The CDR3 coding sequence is TGTGCCGGGGGGTCGGGGGGCGCTAGCACAGATACGCAGTATTTT. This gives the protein CAGGSGGASTDTQYF. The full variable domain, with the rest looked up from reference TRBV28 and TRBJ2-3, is DVKVTQSSRYLVKRTGEKVFLECVQDMDHENMFWYRQDPGLGLRLIYFSYDVKMKEKGDIPEGYSVSREKKERFSLILESASTNQTSMYLCAGGSGGASTDTQYFGPGTRLTVL.

CDR3 coding DNA: TGCAGTGCTAGCGGGGTCCTTCGGGATGAGCAGTTCTTC. It codes for CSASGVLRDEQFF. The chain carries TRBV20-1 and TRBJ2-1; D perhaps matches TRBD2 (5 bases). The V gene lost 3 bases and the J gene lost 8 bases, with 14 bases spanning the gap. The V gene's germline CDR1 is DFQATT and CDR2 SNEGSKA (reference sequence). The CDR3 totals 13 residues.

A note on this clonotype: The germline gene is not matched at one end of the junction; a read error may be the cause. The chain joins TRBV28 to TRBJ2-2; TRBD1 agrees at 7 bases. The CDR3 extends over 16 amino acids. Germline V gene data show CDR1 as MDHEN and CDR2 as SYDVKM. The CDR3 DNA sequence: TGTGCCAGGGGGACAGATTTACTCGAGGACACCGGGGAGCTGCTTTTT. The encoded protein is CARGTDLLEDTGELLF.

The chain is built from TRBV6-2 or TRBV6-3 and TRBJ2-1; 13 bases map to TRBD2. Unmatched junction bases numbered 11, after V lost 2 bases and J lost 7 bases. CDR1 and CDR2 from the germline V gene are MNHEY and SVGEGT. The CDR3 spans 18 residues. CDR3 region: CASSYTYRTSGSPNEQFF. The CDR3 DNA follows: TGTGCCAGCAGTTACACTTACAGGACTAGCGGGAGTCCGAATGAGCAGTTCTTC.

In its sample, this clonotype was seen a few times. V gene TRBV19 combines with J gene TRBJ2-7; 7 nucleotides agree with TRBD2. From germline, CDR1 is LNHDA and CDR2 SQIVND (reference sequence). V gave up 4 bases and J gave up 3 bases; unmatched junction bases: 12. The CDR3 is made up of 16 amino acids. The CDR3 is CASSNTIASGFYEQYF. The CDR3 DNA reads TGTGCCAGTAGTAATACCATCGCTAGCGGTTTCTACGAGCAGTACTTC.

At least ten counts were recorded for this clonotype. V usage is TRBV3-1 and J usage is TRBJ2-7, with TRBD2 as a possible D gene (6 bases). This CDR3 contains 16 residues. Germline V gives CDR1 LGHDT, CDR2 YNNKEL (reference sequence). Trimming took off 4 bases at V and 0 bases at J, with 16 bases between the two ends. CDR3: CASSPRALGGSYEQYF. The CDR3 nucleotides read TGTGCCAGCAGCCCCCGGGCCCTGGGGGGCTCCTACGAGCAGTACTTC.

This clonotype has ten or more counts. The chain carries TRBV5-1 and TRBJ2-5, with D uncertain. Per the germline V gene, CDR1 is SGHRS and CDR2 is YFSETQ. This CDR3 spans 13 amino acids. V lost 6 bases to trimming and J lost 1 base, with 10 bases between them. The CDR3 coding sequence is TGCGCCAGCACCGAGGCCCCCCAAGAGACCCAGTACTTC. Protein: CASTEAPQETQYF.

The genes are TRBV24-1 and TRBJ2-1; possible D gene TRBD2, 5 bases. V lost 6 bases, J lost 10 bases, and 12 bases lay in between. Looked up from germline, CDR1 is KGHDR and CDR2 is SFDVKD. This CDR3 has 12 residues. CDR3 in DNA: TGTGCCACCAGTACGGGGTCAAGGGAGCAGTTCTTC. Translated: CATSTGSREQFF.

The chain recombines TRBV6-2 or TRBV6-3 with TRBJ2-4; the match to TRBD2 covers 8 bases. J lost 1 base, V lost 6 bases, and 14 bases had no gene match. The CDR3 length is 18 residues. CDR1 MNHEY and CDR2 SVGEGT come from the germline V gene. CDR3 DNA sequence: TGTGCCAGCAGCGCGACGGACCTCGGGAGGGTGGCCAAAAACATTCAGTACTTC. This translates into CASSATDLGRVAKNIQYF.

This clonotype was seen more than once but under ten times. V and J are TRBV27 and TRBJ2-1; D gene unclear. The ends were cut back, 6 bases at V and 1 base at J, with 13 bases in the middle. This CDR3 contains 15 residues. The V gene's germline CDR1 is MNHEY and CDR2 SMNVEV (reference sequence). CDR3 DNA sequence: TGTGCCAGCAGCCCTCGTGGTAGGTCCTACAATGAGCAGTTCTTC. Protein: CASSPRGRSYNEQFF.

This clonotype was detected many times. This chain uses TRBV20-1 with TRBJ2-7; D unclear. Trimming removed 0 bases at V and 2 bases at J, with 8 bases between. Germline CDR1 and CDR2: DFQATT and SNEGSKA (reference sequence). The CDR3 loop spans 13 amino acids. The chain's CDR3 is CSARDRGPYEQYF. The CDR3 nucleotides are TGCAGTGCTAGAGATCGTGGCCCCTACGAGCAGTACTTC.

This CDR3 is CASSLRDLLISTDTQYF. CDR3 nucleotides: TGTGCCAGCAGTTTAAGGGACCTTCTCATCAGCACAGATACGCAGTATTTT. The chain carries TRBV28 and TRBJ2-3; D is tentatively TRBD1 or TRBD2 (5 bases each). CDR3 length: 17 amino acids. V dropped 2 bases and J dropped 0 bases, with 15 bases sitting between them. Germline values: CDR1 MDHEN, CDR2 SYDVKM.

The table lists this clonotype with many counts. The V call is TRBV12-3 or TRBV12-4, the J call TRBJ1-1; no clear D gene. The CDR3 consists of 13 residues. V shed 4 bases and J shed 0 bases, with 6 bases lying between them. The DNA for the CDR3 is TGTGCCAGCAGTTCCGTTGTGAACACTGAAGCTTTCTTT. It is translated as CASSSVVNTEAFF.

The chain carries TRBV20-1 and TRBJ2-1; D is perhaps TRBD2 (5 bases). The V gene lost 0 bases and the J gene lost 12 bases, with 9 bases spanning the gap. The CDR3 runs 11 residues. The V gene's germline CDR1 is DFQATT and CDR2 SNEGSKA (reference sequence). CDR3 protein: CSARDSRGQFF. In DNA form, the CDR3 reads TGCAGTGCTAGAGATTCCCGGGGGCAGTTCTTC.